This T cell receptor (beta chain) was recovered during a study of regulatory T cells in long-lasting Graves disease. Assembly of TCR beta libraries relied on iRepertoire HTBI primers together with Arm-PCR of CDR3 regions. TCRdb used MiXCR to reprocess the multiplex PCR reads, holding one entry per CDR3 protein. The data contain a few hundred thousand distinct CDR3 sequences, about 14% of them singletons. This clonotype occurred a few times. The CDR3 covers 14 residues. Germline V lookup: CDR1 SQVTM, CDR2 ANQGSEA. V was cut by 4 bases and J by 6 bases, with 15 bases left in between. Indicated time point: newly diagnosed GD, antithyroid drugs for less than 3 months. From RNA extracted from PBMCs, the TCR library was made. This sample was also put to use in a study of T cells in Graves' hyperthyroidism and ophthalmopathy. From that paper: Patients aged 18 to 65 with hyperthyroidism were newly diagnosed, with duration under 2 months.

The sequence derives from a woman between 45 and 60 years old with Graves disease. The sequenced sample was peripheral blood mononuclear cells (PBMCs), obtained at new diagnosis, from a patient treated with antithyroid drugs. V is TRBV29-1 and J is TRBJ1-4, with a possible D match to TRBD1 (5 bases). This chain's CDR3 is CSVAWGVLDEKLFF. CDR3 DNA sequence: TGCAGCGTTGCCTGGGGGGTTTTGGATGAAAAACTGTTTTTT.